This T cell receptor beta chain originates from a study of blood T cell repertoires in COVID-19. Libraries were prepared by immunoSEQ multiplex PCR; TCRdb keeps only in-frame clonotypes and omits some of them. Among about 52,000 clones listed, around 80% were seen once. There are 16 residues in the CDR3. Germline CDR1 is SGHTA and CDR2 is FQGNSA. Trimming at V came to 5 bases and at J to 5 bases, leaving 12 bases not matched to a gene. The chain combines TRBV7-2 with TRBJ2-5; 9 bases map to TRBD1. The specimen was peripheral blood. The receptor was isolated from a woman older than 75 with COVID-19, enrolled during active disease. CDR3 region: CASSPGGGTGRETQYF. In DNA, the CDR3 is TGTGCCAGCAGCCCTGGGGGTGGGACAGGGAGGGAGACCCAGTACTTC.